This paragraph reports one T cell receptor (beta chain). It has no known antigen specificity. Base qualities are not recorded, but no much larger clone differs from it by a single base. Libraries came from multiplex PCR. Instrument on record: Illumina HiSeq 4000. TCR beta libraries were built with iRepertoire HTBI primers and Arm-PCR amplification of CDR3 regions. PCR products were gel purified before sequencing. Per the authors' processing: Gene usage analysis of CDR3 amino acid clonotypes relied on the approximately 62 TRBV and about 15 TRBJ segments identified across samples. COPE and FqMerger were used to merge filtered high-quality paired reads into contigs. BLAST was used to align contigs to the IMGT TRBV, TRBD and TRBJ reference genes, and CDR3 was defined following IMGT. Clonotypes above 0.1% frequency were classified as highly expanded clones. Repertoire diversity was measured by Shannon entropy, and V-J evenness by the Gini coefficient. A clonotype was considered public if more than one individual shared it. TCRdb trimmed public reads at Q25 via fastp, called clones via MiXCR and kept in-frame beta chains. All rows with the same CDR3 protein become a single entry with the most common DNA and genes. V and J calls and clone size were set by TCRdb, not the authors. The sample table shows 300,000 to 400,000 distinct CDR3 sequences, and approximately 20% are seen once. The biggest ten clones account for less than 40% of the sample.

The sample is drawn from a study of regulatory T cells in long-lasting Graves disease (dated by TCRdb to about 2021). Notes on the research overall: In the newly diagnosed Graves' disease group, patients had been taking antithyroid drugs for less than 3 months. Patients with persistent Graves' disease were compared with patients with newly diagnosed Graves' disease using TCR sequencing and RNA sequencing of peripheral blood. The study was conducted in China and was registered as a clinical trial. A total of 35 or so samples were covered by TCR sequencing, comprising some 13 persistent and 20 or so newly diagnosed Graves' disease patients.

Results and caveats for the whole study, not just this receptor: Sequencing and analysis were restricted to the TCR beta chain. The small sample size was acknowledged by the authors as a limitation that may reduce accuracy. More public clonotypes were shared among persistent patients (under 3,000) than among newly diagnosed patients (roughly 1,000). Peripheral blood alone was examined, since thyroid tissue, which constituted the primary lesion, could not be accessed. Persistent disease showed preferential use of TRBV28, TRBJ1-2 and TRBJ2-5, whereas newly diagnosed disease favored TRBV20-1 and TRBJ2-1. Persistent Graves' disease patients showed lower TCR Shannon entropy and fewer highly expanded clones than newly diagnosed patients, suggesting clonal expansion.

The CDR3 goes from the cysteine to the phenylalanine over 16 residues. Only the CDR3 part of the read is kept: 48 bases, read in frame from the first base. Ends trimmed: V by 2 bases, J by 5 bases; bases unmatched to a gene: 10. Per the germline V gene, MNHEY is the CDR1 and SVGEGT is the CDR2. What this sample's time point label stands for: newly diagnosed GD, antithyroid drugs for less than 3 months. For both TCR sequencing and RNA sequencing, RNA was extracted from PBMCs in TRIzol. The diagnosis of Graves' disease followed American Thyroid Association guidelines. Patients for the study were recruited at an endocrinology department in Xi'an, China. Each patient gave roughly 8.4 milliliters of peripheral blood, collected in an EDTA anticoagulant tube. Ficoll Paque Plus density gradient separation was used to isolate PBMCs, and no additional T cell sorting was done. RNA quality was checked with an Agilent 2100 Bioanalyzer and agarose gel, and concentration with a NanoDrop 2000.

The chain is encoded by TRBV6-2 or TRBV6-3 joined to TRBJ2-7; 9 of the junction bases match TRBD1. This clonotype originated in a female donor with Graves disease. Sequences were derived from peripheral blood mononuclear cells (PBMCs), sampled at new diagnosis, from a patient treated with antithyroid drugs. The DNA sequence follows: TGTGCCAGCAGTTACGCTCCGACGGGACAGGGTAACGAGCAGTACTTC. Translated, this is CASSYAPTGQGNEQYF.